This T cell receptor (beta chain) was retrieved from a study of CD8+ T cells in alopecia areata. As for the study in general: Severity among treated patients was scored by the percentage of scalp area affected.

After removal of 3 bases from V and 0 bases from J, the junction contained 6 bases not matched to a gene. There are 15 residues in the CDR3. Germline V lookup: CDR1 SGHRS, CDR2 YFSETQ. Comments on this clone: What it binds is unknown.

Sequencing used cDNA as its template, made by extracting RNA and reverse transcribing it. Libraries were prepared by immunoSEQ multiplex PCR; TCRdb keeps only in-frame clonotypes and omits some of them. The profile shows 210,000 or so clones, approximately 67% of them singletons. Study results and caveats: Within the top 100, expanded CD8+ clones significantly decreased with tofacitinib, as did scalp clonality. Researchers reported that TCR sharing among patients proved less clear than in mice, possibly HLA-linked.

Described treatment: oral pan-JAK inhibitor, 5-10 mg twice daily. The clonotype originates from a human donor with alopecia areata. The starting material was CD4+ T cells sorted from blood, obtained at approximately week 44, from a patient treated with tofacitinib. The chain has TRBV5-1 and TRBJ2-7; 7 positions agree with TRBD1. This CDR3 reads CASSWGDRASYEQYF. CDR3 DNA: TGCGCCAGCAGCTGGGGAGACAGGGCCTCCTACGAGCAGTACTTC.